These 2 T cell receptor beta chains came from one sample sequenced in a study of cytomegalovirus exposure and HLA in healthy donors. It was with 60 Vbeta and 13 Jbeta primers that the PCR ran. TCRdb's copy holds only in-frame clones and misses some; the assay was immunoSEQ multiplex PCR. The table includes 250,000 to 350,000 clones, approximately 90% detected once. What was sequenced was PBMCs. These receptors came from a man in his forties in good health and CMV-seropositive.

This clone was found once. This chain uses TRBV6-1 with TRBJ2-5, with 9 bases fitting TRBD1. Germline V gene data show CDR1 as MNHNS and CDR2 as SASEGT. The trim removed 0 bases at V and 5 bases at J, leaving 13 bases unmatched. CDR3 length: 18 residues. Here the CDR3 DNA reads TGTGCCAGCAGTGAAGCGATAACAGGGGGCATGTCCCGGGAGACCCAGTACTTC. Its protein is CASSEAITGGMSRETQYF.

This clone was detected only once. The rearrangement links TRBV7-8 to TRBJ2-1; the match to TRBD2 covers 9 bases. Germline-derived CDR1 and CDR2 are SGHVS and FQNEAQ. The length of the CDR3 is 15 residues. After removal of 1 base from V and 9 bases from J, the junction contained 7 bases not matched to a gene. The CDR3 sequence: CASSLVAGGQSEQFF. The CDR3 region has the DNA TGTGCCAGCAGCTTAGTGGCGGGAGGGCAAAGTGAGCAGTTCTTC.